Each of the 17 T cell receptor beta chains below was sequenced from the same sample in a study of T cell changes during pregnancy in multiple sclerosis. The method was immunoSEQ multiplex PCR; TCRdb's version includes in-frame clones alone and lacks a portion of them. The profile shows 35,000 or so clones, roughly nine tenths of them singletons. The sample was CD4+ T cells from peripheral blood mononuclear cells, taken after pregnancy. These receptors all come from a female donor with multiple sclerosis, enrolled in a pregnancy study.

This chain links TRBV2 with TRBJ1-2; tentatively, D is TRBD1 (6 bases). The V gene's germline CDR1 is SNHLY and CDR2 FYNNEI. This CDR3 has 12 amino acids. V was shortened by 7 bases and J by 7 bases, with 13 bases between the two germline ends. The DNA of the CDR3 is TGTGCCAGCACCGTGGGGGGGCTTGGCTACACCTTC. It is translated as CASTVGGLGYTF.

The chain combines TRBV2 with TRBJ2-3; D call uncertain. Trimming shortened V by 4 bases and J by 0 bases, and 8 bases separated the two germline ends. The CDR3 totals 14 residues. Germline CDR1 is SNHLY and CDR2 is FYNNEI. The CDR3 reads CASSAQSSTDTQYF. The CDR3 DNA reads TGTGCCAGCAGTGCACAGTCTAGCACAGATACGCAGTATTTT. The full variable domain, in which reference TRBV2 and TRBJ2-3 provide the parts outside the CDR3, is EPEVTQTPSHQVTQMGQEVILRCVPISNHLYFYWYRQILGQKVEFLVSFYNNEISEKSEIFDDQFSVERPDGSNFTLKIRSTKLEDSAMYFCASSAQSSTDTQYFGPGTRLTVL.

This chain joins TRBV5-1 and TRBJ2-6; D is possibly TRBD1 (5 bases). V was pared by 1 base and J by 2 bases, with 13 bases between. Germline V gene data show CDR1 as SGHRS and CDR2 as YFSETQ. The CDR3 consists of 17 residues. As DNA, the CDR3 is TGCGCCAGCAGCTTGTACCCAGGGCAAGCTGGGGCCAACGTCCTGACTTTC. Its translation: CASSLYPGQAGANVLTF. Together with reference TRBV5-1 and TRBJ2-6, the CDR3 gives the full variable domain: KAGVTQTPRYLIKTRGQQVTLSCSPISGHRSVSWYQQTPGQGLQFLFEYFSETQRNKGNFPGRFSGRQFSNSRSEMNVSTLELGDSALYLCASSLYPGQAGANVLTFGAGSRLTVL.

This chain connects TRBV30 to TRBJ2-5, with 8 bases lining up with TRBD2. The junction had 3 bases not matched to a gene; V was cut back by 4 bases and J by 5 bases. The length of the CDR3 is 12 residues. Germline CDR1 and CDR2: GTSNPN and SVGIG (reference sequence). In DNA, the CDR3 is TGTGCCTGGACGAAGCGGGGGGAGACCCAGTACTTC. This gives the protein CAWTKRGETQYF.

In this sample, this clone turned up once. This chain uses TRBV7-3 with TRBJ2-7, with D perhaps matching TRBD1 (7 bases). The CDR3 covers 15 residues. Trimming removed 5 bases at V and 3 bases at J, with 17 bases between. Germline-derived CDR1 and CDR2 are SGHTA and FQGTGA. In DNA, the CDR3 is TGTGCCAGCAGCGCGGCGGAGGGGGCCTACTACGAGCAGTACTTC. Translating gives CASSAAEGAYYEQYF.

The V call is TRBV10-3, the J call TRBJ1-2, with TRBD1 as a possible D gene (6 bases). Looked up from germline, CDR1 is ENHRY and CDR2 is SYGVKD. The CDR3 runs 17 residues. V lost 3 bases, J lost 8 bases, and 25 bases lay in between. The CDR3 sequence is CAISEEDRGTLKRGYTF. DNA for the CDR3: TGTGCCATCAGTGAAGAGGATAGGGGGACCTTAAAACGGGGCTACACCTTC.

This chain links TRBV2 with TRBJ2-7, with 9 bases aligning to TRBD1. The CDR3 totals 16 residues. Per the germline V gene, CDR1 is SNHLY and CDR2 is FYNNEI. V shed 6 bases and J 2 bases; nucleotides not matched to a gene: 11. This chain's CDR3 is CASSPQPGQGAYEQYF. The DNA of the CDR3 is TGTGCCAGCAGCCCCCAACCGGGACAGGGTGCCTACGAGCAGTACTTC.

In DNA form, the CDR3 reads TGTGCCAGCACCTTAGGGGTCTCCTACAATGAGCAGTTCTTC. Its translation: CASTLGVSYNEQFF. The V call is TRBV28, the J call TRBJ2-1, with a weak D call TRBD1 (5 bases). This CDR3 has 14 residues. V was cut by 7 bases and J by 0 bases, with 10 bases left in between. Per the germline V gene, CDR1 is MDHEN and CDR2 is SYDVKM. Supplemented by reference TRBV28 and TRBJ2-1, the full variable domain reads DVKVTQSSRYLVKRTGEKVFLECVQDMDHENMFWYRQDPGLGLRLIYFSYDVKMKEKGDIPEGYSVSREKKERFSLILESASTNQTSMYLCASTLGVSYNEQFFGPGTRLTVL.

The count of this clone is one. The V gene is TRBV7-8, the J gene TRBJ2-1; 9 nucleotides line up with TRBD1. The CDR3 contains 17 residues. J gave up 6 bases and V 5 bases, and 14 bases lay outside the gene matches. Germline CDR1 reads SGHVS; CDR2 reads FQNEAQ. CDR3 nucleotides: TGTGCCAGCAGCGGCCCAATTGGACAGGGGATTTTCAATGAGCAGTTCTTC. Translated: CASSGPIGQGIFNEQFF.

A single count supports this clone. J is TRBJ2-3 and V is TRBV7-9; 7 bases agree with TRBD2. Germline V CDR1 and CDR2: SEHNR, FQNEAQ (reference sequence). V lost 8 bases and J lost 1; bases outside the gene matches: 6. CDR3 length: 14 residues. DNA for the CDR3: TGTGCCAGCGCTGGGAGGGGAGGCACAGATACGCAGTATTTT. Residues: CASAGRGGTDTQYF.

The gene calls are TRBV11-3 and TRBJ2-2; 8 bases are shared with TRBD1. The germline gives CDR1 SGHNT, CDR2 YENEEA. V shed 5 bases and J 5 bases; nucleotides not matched to a gene: 10. This CDR3 is 16 amino acids long. The CDR3 here is CASSPEGQVGTGELFF. The CDR3 DNA is TGTGCCAGCAGCCCCGAGGGACAGGTGGGGACCGGGGAGCTGTTTTTT.

The V and J genes are TRBV7-7 and TRBJ2-3; maybe TRBD1 (6 bases). This CDR3 is built from 15 residues. The V end lost 5 bases, the J end lost 0 bases, and 12 bases lay between the germline ends. Germline CDR1 and CDR2: SSHAT and FNYEAQ (reference sequence). CDR3 amino acids: CASSLQGLSTDTQYF. In nucleotides, the CDR3 is TGTGCCAGCAGCCTACAGGGTTTAAGCACAGATACGCAGTATTTT.

The gene calls are TRBV30 and TRBJ1-5; 7 bases line up with TRBD1. This CDR3 spans 14 amino acids. Germline V lookup: CDR1 GTSNPN, CDR2 SVGIG (reference sequence). J was trimmed by 5 bases and V by 1 base; bases with no gene match: 5. The CDR3 coding sequence is TGTGCCTGGAGTGGAGACAGGGAGGATCAGCCCCAGCATTTT. Its translation: CAWSGDREDQPQHF.

The rearrangement joins TRBV28 to TRBJ1-3; TRBD1 aligns across 8 bases. The CDR3 covers 19 residues. V trimming: 2 bases; J trimming: 6 bases; junction bases outside the gene matches: 18. Germline loops: CDR1 MDHEN, CDR2 SYDVKM. CDR3 sequence reads: CASSLEDGGRGRWVNTIYF. CDR3 sequence (DNA): TGTGCCAGCAGTTTAGAAGATGGTGGCAGGGGGCGCTGGGTAAACACCATATATTTT.

This clone was detected only once. The chain recombines TRBV5-5 with TRBJ2-7; maybe TRBD1 (6 bases). The germline gives CDR1 SGHKS, CDR2 YYEKEE (reference sequence). Trimming removed 3 bases at V and 2 bases at J, with 12 bases between. The CDR3 covers 14 residues. CDR3 in amino acids: CASSWGQGTYEQYF. CDR3 nucleotides: TGTGCCAGCAGCTGGGGTCAGGGGACCTACGAGCAGTACTTC.

Details on this clone: The DNA is left out, because the CDR3 cannot be placed on it with certainty; the CDR3 is given as TCRdb lists it. The rearrangement links TRBV7-2 to TRBJ2-3; the table's D call, TRBD2, has no DNA check behind it. Germline assignment: CDR1 SGHTA and CDR2 FQGNSA. The length of the CDR3 is 11 amino acids, counting both ends. Here the CDR3 reads CASSFALGSYF.

This clone was found a few times. The CDR3 sequence: CASSRQDSYYEQYF. As DNA, the CDR3 is TGTGCCAGCAGCCGCCAGGACAGCTACTACGAGCAGTACTTC. V and J are TRBV28 and TRBJ2-7, with TRBD1 as a possible D gene (6 bases). The V end was cut by 6 bases, the J end by 3 bases, with 15 bases between. The CDR3 runs to 14 residues. Germline V gene sequence: CDR1 MDHEN, CDR2 SYDVKM.